The rows below give T cell receptor beta chains drawn from one sample of a study of blood T cell repertoires in COVID-19. The method was immunoSEQ multiplex PCR; TCRdb's version includes in-frame clones alone and lacks a portion of them. Among roughly 200,000 clones listed, 80% to 90% were seen once. The source material was peripheral blood. These receptors were taken from a middle-aged woman with COVID-19, enrolled during active disease. Each CDR3 is given with its conserved first and last residue. A D gene is named only where the DNA matches it firmly. Only part of the rows carry a size: once, few, many, or a class if the clone is expanded.

TRBJ2-5 . TRBV2 . TGTGCCAGCGATGGTGCGGCCCAGTACTTC CASDGAAQYF
TRBJ1-5 . TRBV30 TRBD1 TGTGCCTGGAGCCCTGCCTCGGGGACAGGGGGTTTCAATCAGCCCCAGCATTTT CAWSPASGTGGFNQPQHF
TRBJ1-1 few TRBV7-3 . TGTGCCAGCAGCTTAGGCCCTCGGAACACTGAAGCTTTCTTT CASSLGPRNTEAFF
TRBJ1-1 few TRBV6-5 TRBD1 TGTGCCAGCAGCAGGGGGGCTTCTGAAGCTTTCTTT CASSRGASEAFF
TRBJ1-5 . TRBV23-1 TRBD1 TGCGCCAGCAGTCAATTAGTCGACAGGGGAGGTCAGCCCCAGCATTTT CASSQLVDRGGQPQHF
TRBJ2-3 . TRBV7-6 TRBD2 TGTGCCAGCGCCCTTGCGGCGGGGGACACAGATACGCAGTATTTT CASALAAGDTDTQYF
TRBJ1-1 . TRBV6-6 . TGTGCCAGCCACTCATTTAACACTGAAGCTTTCTTT CASHSFNTEAFF
TRBJ2-3 . TRBV18 . TGTGCCAGCTCAACTAACACAGATACGCAGTATTTT CASSTNTDTQYF
TRBJ1-5 . TRBV19 . TGTGCCAGTAGTATAGGACAGTTTAGCAATCAGCCCCAGCATTTT CASSIGQFSNQPQHF
TRBJ1-2 . TRBV29-1 . TGCAGCGTTGAAGACAGGGCGGGATATGGCTACACCTTC CSVEDRAGYGYTF
TRBJ2-2 . TRBV4-2 TRBD1 TGTGCCAGCAGCCACTCAATACGAAAACCGGGACAGGGTTTTACCGGGGAGCTGTTTTTT CASSHSIRKPGQGFTGELFF
TRBJ2-7 once TRBV12-3/TRBV12-4 . TGTGCCAGCAGCCCTGGGCCCTACGAGCAGTACTTC CASSPGPYEQYF
TRBJ1-4 . TRBV28 TRBD1 TGTGCCAGCAGGAGGGGGCCTGCAACTAATGAAAAACTGTTTTTT CASRRGPATNEKLFF
TRBJ2-2 . TRBV7-9 TRBD1 TGTGCCATATACGACACCGTCCCACAGGGGGAAAACACCGGGGAGCTGTTTTTT CAIYDTVPQGENTGELFF
TRBJ1-2 once TRBV30 . TGTGCCTGGAGTCCTCAAGAAGTACCTGCCGAGGGCTATGGCTACACCTTC CAWSPQEVPAEGYGYTF
TRBJ2-3 once TRBV9 TRBD2 TGTGCCAGCAGCCCGGGACTAGCAGCCGATACGCAGTATTTT CASSPGLAADTQYF
TRBJ2-3 . TRBV5-4 TRBD2 TGTGCCAGCAGCCTTGGACTAGCGGGAGGCGTTGATACGCAGTATTTT CASSLGLAGGVDTQYF
TRBJ2-1 . TRBV27 TRBD2 TGTGCCAGCAGTTCCCTTTGGACTAGCGCACACAATGAGCAGTTCTTC CASSSLWTSAHNEQFF
TRBJ1-5 . TRBV7-2 . TGTGCCAGCAGCAAGGGGGGGCGGGGTCAGCCCCAGCATTTT CASSKGGRGQPQHF
TRBJ2-1 . TRBV9 TRBD2 TGTGCCAGCAGCGTAGACCCGCCGGGACTAATGTACAATGAGCAGTTCTTC CASSVDPPGLMYNEQFF
TRBJ2-2 few TRBV7-9 . TGTGCCAGCAGCGAAAGTCCGGTAACCGGGGAGCTGTTTTTT CASSESPVTGELFF
TRBJ2-3 . TRBV6-5 . TGTGCCAGCATCTTCTCGGGAGATACGCAGTATTTT CASIFSGDTQYF
TRBJ1-4 few TRBV11-2 TRBD1 TGTGCCAGCAGCCGGGACAGGGGGAGTGAAAAACTGTTTTTT CASSRDRGSEKLFF
TRBJ2-5 many TRBV7-8 TRBD2 TGTGCCAGCAGCCCCAACCCGGGACTAGCCGCGACCCAGTACTTC CASSPNPGLAATQYF
TRBJ2-1 . TRBV9 . TGTGCCAGCAGCTCATTGGGGCAGGACAACTACAATGAGCAGTTCTTC CASSSLGQDNYNEQFF
TRBJ2-5 . TRBV6-5 TRBD2 TGTGCCAGCAGGACTAGCGGGGCCCAAGAGACCCAGTACTTC CASRTSGAQETQYF
TRBJ1-4 . TRBV3-1/TRBV3-2 TRBD1 TGTGCCAGCAGCCCCAAACAGGGGGCGCGGCGGGCAACTAATGAAAAACTGTTTTTT CASSPKQGARRATNEKLFF
TRBJ2-3 . TRBV20-1 . TGCAGTGTTTCCCATCCAGATACGCAGTATTTT CSVSHPDTQYF
TRBJ2-5 . TRBV12-3/TRBV12-4 . TGTGCCAGCACCCTAGCGCCCCAAGAGACCCAGTACTTC CASTLAPQETQYF
TRBJ2-1 few TRBV13 . TGTGCCAGCAGCTCCGCCCAGGGCTATGAGCAGTTCTTC CASSSAQGYEQFF
TRBJ2-3 . TRBV19 TRBD2 TGTGCCAGTAGTATGACTAGCGGGACAGATACGCAGTATTTT CASSMTSGTDTQYF
TRBJ2-3 . TRBV19 TRBD2 TGTGCCAGTAGTATAGGCCTAGCGGGAGCCACAGATACGCAGTATTTT CASSIGLAGATDTQYF
TRBJ2-1 . TRBV28 TRBD2 TGTGCCAGCTCACTAGCGAACCGCTACAATGAGCAGTTCTTC CASSLANRYNEQFF
TRBJ2-1 . TRBV6-6 TRBD2 TGTGCCAGCAGTCGCGGGACTAGCGGGAGCCGCTCCTACAATGAGCAGTTCTTC CASSRGTSGSRSYNEQFF
TRBJ2-5 . TRBV27 . TGTGCCAGCAGTTTATCCCTAGCCGAGACCCAGTACTTC CASSLSLAETQYF
TRBJ2-3 . TRBV7-6 TRBD1 TGTGCCAGCAGCTCCGGGACAGGGTTGTCAGATACGCAGTATTTT CASSSGTGLSDTQYF
TRBJ1-1 once TRBV18 TRBD1 TGTGCCAGCTCACCATCCGGGACAGGCAATAGGAACACTGAAGCTTTCTTT CASSPSGTGNRNTEAFF
TRBJ1-3 . TRBV28 . TGTGCCAGCAGTTTATTAGGGGGCTCTGGAAACACCATATATTTT CASSLLGGSGNTIYF
TRBJ2-3 . TRBV11-2 . TGTGCCAGCAGTGGGACCGGGGTCCGGGGGACAGATACGCAGTATTTT CASSGTGVRGTDTQYF
TRBJ1-2 . TRBV2 TRBD1 TGTGCCAGCAGGCCAGGGGGGTATAGCTACACCTTC CASRPGGYSYTF
TRBJ1-1 few TRBV30 TRBD1 TGTGCCTGGAGGAACAGGGGTACTGAAGCTTTCTTT CAWRNRGTEAFF
TRBJ2-5 . TRBV7-3 . TGTGCCAGCAGCGCCGAAAGAGGGCTGCGTGAGACCCAGTACTTC CASSAERGLRETQYF